Below are 9 T cell receptor beta chains sequenced from a single sample in a study of cytomegalovirus exposure and HLA in healthy donors. PCR involved 60 Vbeta and 13 Jbeta primers. Sequencing used immunoSEQ multiplex PCR; TCRdb keeps in-frame clones, though not all of them. In the table there are 150,000 to 200,000 clones, roughly a tenth of which are singletons. The sample taken for sequencing was PBMCs. The receptors were gathered from a woman in her twenties or thirties in good health and CMV-seropositive.

This clone was observed a handful of times. V usage is TRBV5-6 and J usage is TRBJ2-1, with D unresolved. The CDR3 extends over 17 amino acids. Germline lookup yields CDR1 SGHDT and CDR2 YYEEEE. Trimming removed 0 bases at V and 0 bases at J, with 13 bases between. CDR3 sequence (DNA): TGTGCCAGCAGCTTGGGGATTGGCGGTAACTCCTACAATGAGCAGTTCTTC. Protein sequence: CASSLGIGGNSYNEQFF.

The chain links TRBV19 to TRBJ1-5; 8 nucleotides align to TRBD1. J gave up 2 bases and V 6 bases, and 15 bases lay outside the gene matches. The CDR3 has 18 amino acids. Germline V gene data show CDR1 as LNHDA and CDR2 as SQIVND (reference sequence). DNA of the CDR3: TGTGCCAGTAGGACCAGACCCCCGACAGGGGAGGGCAATCAGCCCCAGCATTTT. This gives the protein CASRTRPPTGEGNQPQHF. The variable domain in full, with the rest retrieved from reference TRBV19 and TRBJ1-5, is DGGITQSPKYLFRKEGQNVTLSCEQNLNHDAMYWYRQDPGQGLRLIYYSQIVNDFQKGDIAEGYSVSREKKESFPLTVTSAQKNPTAFYLCASRTRPPTGEGNQPQHFGDGTRLSIL.

This clone turned up a few times. The V gene is TRBV9, the J gene TRBJ2-5; 12 nucleotides match TRBD2. The trim removed 3 bases at V and 5 bases at J, leaving 11 bases unmatched. CDR1 is SGDLS and CDR2 is YYNGEE in the germline V gene. The CDR3 loop spans 17 amino acids. For the CDR3, the DNA is TGTGCCAGCAGCGCCCCCCTAGCGGGAGGGCCTCTGGAGACCCAGTACTTC. It translates to CASSAPLAGGPLETQYF.

This clone has just a few counts. The chain has TRBV2 and TRBJ2-6; the D gene is possibly TRBD2 (7 bases). V lost 9 bases and J 0 bases, leaving 18 bases between the germline ends. The germline V gene has CDR1 SNHLY and CDR2 FYNNEI. There are 17 residues in the CDR3. The CDR3 coding sequence is TGTGCCAGAGGGGGGGCGACAGCTCGCTCTGGGGCCAACGTCCTGACTTTC. Translation gives CARGGATARSGANVLTF.

The rearrangement links TRBV18 to TRBJ2-7, with D tentatively TRBD1 (5 bases). The CDR3 runs to 13 residues. Between the trimmed V and J ends, which lost 2 bases and 3 bases, there was a span of 8 bases. Germline CDR1 KGHSH, CDR2 LQKENI. CDR3 in DNA: TGTGCCAGCTCACCAGGGGCTAGCTACGAGCAGTACTTC. This encodes CASSPGASYEQYF.

V is TRBV7-2 and J is TRBJ2-1; 7 positions agree with TRBD2. The CDR3 contains 15 residues. In germline, CDR1 is SGHTA, CDR2 FQGNSA. Germline trimming cut 1 base from V and 7 bases from J; bases unmatched to any gene: 7. Written as DNA, the CDR3 is TGTGCCAGCAGCTTAGAGAGGGGAGGGGTGAATGAGCAGTTCTTC. Encoded protein: CASSLERGGVNEQFF.

Only a few counts were recorded for this clone. The CDR3 DNA sequence: TGTGCCAGCAGTCGAAGGGACAGGGGTGGGTCTGGGGCCAACGTCCTGACTTTC. Its translation is CASSRRDRGGSGANVLTF. V is TRBV27 and J is TRBJ2-6; 10 nucleotides line up with TRBD1. Looked up from germline, CDR1 is MNHEY and CDR2 is SMNVEV (reference sequence). This CDR3 region has 18 residues. V lost 5 bases and J lost 1; bases outside the gene matches: 8. Supplemented by reference TRBV27 and TRBJ2-6, the full variable domain reads EAQVTQNPRYLITVTGKKLTVTCSQNMNHEYMSWYRQDPGLGLRQIYYSMNVEVTDKGDVPEGYKVSRKEKRNFPLILESPSPNQTSLYFCASSRRDRGGSGANVLTFGAGSRLTVL.

Only a few counts were recorded for this clone. The chain employs TRBV4-2 and TRBJ2-5; 8 positions agree with TRBD2. The CDR3 runs 17 residues. V lost 0 bases and J lost 5; bases outside the gene matches: 11. Germline V gives CDR1 LGHNA, CDR2 YNFKEQ. CDR3 sequence reads: CASSQDQVKTSAETQYF. The CDR3 nucleotides read TGTGCCAGCAGCCAAGATCAAGTTAAGACTAGCGCGGAGACCCAGTACTTC.

The chain employs TRBV6-1 and TRBJ1-2, with D possibly matching TRBD1 (5 bases). From germline, CDR1 is MNHNS and CDR2 SASEGT. The CDR3 extends over 15 amino acids. Trimming cost V 8 bases and J 0 bases, with 16 bases left between them. The CDR3 loop is CASLRQWGANYGYTF. The CDR3 DNA reads TGTGCCAGCCTCCGTCAGTGGGGCGCTAACTATGGCTACACCTTC.